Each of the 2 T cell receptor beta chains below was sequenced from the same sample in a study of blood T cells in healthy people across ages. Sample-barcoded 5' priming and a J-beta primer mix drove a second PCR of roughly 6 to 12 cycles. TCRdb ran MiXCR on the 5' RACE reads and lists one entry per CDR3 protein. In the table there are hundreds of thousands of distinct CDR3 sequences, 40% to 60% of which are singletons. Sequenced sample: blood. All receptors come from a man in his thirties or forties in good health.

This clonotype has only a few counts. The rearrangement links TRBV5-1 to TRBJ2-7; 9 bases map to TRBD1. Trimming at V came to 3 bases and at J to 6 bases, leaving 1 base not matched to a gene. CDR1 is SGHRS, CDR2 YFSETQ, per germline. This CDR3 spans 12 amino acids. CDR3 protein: CASSWDRVEQYF. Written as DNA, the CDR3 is TGCGCCAGCAGCTGGGACAGGGTCGAGCAGTACTTC.

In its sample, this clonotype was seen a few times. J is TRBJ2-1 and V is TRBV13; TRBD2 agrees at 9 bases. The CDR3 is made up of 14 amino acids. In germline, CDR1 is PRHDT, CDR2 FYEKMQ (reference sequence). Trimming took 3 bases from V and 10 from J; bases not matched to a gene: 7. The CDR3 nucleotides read TGTGCCAGCAGCTTTAGCGGGGGCCGGGGCGAGCAGTTCTTC. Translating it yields CASSFSGGRGEQFF.